This T cell receptor (beta chain) was identified in a study of OX40 agonist ivuxolimab in advanced cancers. For the study at large: Dose-escalation cases comprised hepatocellular carcinoma, melanoma, renal cell or head and neck cancer.

Points from the study as a whole: At 0.1 to 3.0 mg/kg, CD4+ and CD8+ blood T cells expanded clonally by week 6.

Remarks on this clone: Its cognate antigen is unknown.

The trim removed 4 bases at V and 5 bases at J, leaving 12 bases unmatched. Germline-derived CDR1 and CDR2 are SGHVS and FNYEAQ. The CDR3 covers 17 residues. Assay used: immunoSEQ multiplex PCR; TCRdb lists only in-frame clones, some missing. In the table there are 83,000 or so clones, 70% to 85% of which are singletons. The sample consisted of CD4+ or CD8+ T cells sorted from blood, taken in a trial of the OX40 agonist ivuxolimab. The chain carries TRBV7-6 and TRBJ2-2; TRBD1 matches 8 bases. This TCR derives from an adult with an advanced solid tumor such as melanoma, head and neck, liver or kidney cancer. In nucleotides, the CDR3 is TGTGCCAGCAGCTCACCTCGTGGGGACAGGAGAACCGGGGAGCTGTTTTTT. It is translated as CASSSPRGDRRTGELFF.